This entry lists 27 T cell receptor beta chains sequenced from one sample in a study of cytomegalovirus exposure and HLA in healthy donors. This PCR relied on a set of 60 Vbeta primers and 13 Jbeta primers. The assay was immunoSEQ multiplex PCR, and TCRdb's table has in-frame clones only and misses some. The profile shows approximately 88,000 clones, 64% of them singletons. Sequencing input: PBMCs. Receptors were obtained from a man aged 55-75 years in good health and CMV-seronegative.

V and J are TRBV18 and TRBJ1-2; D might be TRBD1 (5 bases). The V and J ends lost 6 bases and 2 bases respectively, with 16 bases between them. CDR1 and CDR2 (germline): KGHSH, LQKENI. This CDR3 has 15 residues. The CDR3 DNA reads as TGTGCCAGCTCGCGTAACAGGCTCCCAAACTATGGCTACACCTTC. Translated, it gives CASSRNRLPNYGYTF.

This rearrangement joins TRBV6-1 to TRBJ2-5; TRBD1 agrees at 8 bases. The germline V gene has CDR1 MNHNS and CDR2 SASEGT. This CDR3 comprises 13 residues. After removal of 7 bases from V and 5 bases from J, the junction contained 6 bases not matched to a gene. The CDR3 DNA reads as TGTGCCAGCACTGACAGGGGCTGGGAGACCCAGTACTTC. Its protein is CASTDRGWETQYF.

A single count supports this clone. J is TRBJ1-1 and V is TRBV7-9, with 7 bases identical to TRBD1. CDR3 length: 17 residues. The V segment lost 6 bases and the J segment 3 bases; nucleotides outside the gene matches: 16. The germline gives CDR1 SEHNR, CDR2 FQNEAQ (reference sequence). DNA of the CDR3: TGTGCCAGCAGTTACACAGGGGCAGGCACCGGGGACACTGAAGCTTTCTTT. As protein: CASSYTGAGTGDTEAFF.

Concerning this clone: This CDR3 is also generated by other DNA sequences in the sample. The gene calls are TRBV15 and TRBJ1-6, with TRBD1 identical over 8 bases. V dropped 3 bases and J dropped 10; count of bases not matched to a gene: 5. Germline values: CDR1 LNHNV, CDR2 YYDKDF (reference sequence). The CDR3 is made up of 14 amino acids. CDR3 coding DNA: TGTGCCACCAGCAGTGGACAGGGAGGATCACCCCTCCACTTT. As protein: CATSSGQGGSPLHF.

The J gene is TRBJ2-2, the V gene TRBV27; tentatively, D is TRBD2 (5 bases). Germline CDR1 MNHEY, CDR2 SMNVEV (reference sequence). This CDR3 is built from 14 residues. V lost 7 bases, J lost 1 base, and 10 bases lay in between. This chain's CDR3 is CASTGLMNTGELFF. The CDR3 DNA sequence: TGTGCCAGCACCGGACTGATGAACACCGGGGAGCTGTTTTTT.

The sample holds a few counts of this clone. The DNA for the CDR3 is TGTGCCAGCAGCCCCCGTGGGGCAGGTTTCCGGGTTAATGAAAAACTGTTTTTT. Translating gives CASSPRGAGFRVNEKLFF. The chain is built from TRBV7-3 and TRBJ1-4; perhaps TRBD1 as D (5 bases). V was shortened by 5 bases and J by 4 bases, with 23 bases between the two germline ends. The CDR3 covers 18 residues. Germline V gives CDR1 SGHTA, CDR2 FQGTGA.

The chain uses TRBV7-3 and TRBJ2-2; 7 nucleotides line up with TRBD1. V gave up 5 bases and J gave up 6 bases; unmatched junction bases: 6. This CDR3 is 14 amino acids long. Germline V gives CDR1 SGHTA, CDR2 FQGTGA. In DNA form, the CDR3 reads TGTGCCAGCAGCCCGCACCAGGGGGCCGGGGAGCTGTTTTTT. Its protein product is CASSPHQGAGELFF.

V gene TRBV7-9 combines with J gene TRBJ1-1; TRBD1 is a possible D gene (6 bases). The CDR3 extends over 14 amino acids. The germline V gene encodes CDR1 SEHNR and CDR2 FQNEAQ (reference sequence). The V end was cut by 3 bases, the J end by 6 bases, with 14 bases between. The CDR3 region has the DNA TGTGCCAGCAGCTTGGGACACCTCCTCGCTGAAGCTTTCTTT. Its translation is CASSLGHLLAEAFF.

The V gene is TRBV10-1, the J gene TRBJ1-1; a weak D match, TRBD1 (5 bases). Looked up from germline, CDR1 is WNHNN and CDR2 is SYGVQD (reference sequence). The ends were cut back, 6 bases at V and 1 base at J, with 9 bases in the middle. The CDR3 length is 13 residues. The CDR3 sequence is CASRPGQNTEAFF. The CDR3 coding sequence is TGCGCCAGCAGGCCCGGACAGAACACTGAAGCTTTCTTT.

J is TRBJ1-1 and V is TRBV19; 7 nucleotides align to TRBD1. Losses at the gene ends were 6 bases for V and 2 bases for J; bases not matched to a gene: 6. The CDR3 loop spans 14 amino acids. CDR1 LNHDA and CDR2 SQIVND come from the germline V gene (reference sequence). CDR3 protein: CASRWTGPNTEAFF. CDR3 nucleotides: TGTGCCAGTAGATGGACAGGACCAAACACTGAAGCTTTCTTT. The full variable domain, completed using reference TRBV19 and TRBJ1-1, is DGGITQSPKYLFRKEGQNVTLSCEQNLNHDAMYWYRQDPGQGLRLIYYSQIVNDFQKGDIAEGYSVSREKKESFPLTVTSAQKNPTAFYLCASRWTGPNTEAFFGQGTRLTVV.

CDR3 sequence: CATGRVAYEQYF. In DNA form, the CDR3 reads TGTGCCACCGGCCGGGTAGCCTACGAGCAGTACTTC. V is TRBV27 and J is TRBJ2-7, with D uncertain. V shed 10 bases and J shed 2 bases, with 12 bases lying between them. Germline CDR1 and CDR2: MNHEY and SMNVEV (reference sequence). CDR3 length equals 12 residues.

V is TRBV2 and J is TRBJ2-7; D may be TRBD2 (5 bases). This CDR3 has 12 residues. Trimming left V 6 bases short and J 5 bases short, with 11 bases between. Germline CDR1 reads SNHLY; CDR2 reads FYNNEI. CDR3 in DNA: TGTGCCAGCAGGCGGAGGCCAAACGAGCAGTACTTC. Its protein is CASRRRPNEQYF.

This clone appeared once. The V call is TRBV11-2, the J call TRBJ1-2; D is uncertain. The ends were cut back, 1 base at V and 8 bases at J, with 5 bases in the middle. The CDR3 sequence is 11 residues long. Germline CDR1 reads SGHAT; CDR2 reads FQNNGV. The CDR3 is CASSLGAGYTF. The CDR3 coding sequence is TGTGCCAGCAGCTTAGGGGCAGGCTACACCTTC.

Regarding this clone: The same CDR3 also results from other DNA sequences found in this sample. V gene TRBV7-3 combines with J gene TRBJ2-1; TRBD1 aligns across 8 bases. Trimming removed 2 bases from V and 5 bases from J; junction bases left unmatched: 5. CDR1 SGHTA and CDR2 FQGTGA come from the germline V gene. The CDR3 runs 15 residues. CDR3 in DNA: TGTGCCAGCAGCTTATTGGGACAGGCACACAATGAGCAGTTCTTC. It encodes CASSLLGQAHNEQFF.

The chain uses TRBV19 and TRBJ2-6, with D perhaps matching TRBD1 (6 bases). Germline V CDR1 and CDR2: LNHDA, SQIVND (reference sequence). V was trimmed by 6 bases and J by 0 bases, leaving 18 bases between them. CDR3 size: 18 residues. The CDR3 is CASSLATGFSSGANVLTF. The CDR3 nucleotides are TGTGCCAGTAGCCTCGCGACAGGCTTCAGCTCTGGGGCCAACGTCCTGACTTTC.

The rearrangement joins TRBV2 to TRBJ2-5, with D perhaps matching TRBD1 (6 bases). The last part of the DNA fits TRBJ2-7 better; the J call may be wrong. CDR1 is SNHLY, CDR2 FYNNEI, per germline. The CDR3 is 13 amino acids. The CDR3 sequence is CASSVNREDEQYF. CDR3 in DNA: TGTGCCAGCAGTGTGAACAGGGAAGACGAGCAGTACTTC.

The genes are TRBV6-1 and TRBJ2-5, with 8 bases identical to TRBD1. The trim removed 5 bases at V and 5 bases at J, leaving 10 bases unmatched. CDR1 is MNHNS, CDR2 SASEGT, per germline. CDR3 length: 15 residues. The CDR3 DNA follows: TGTGCCAGCAGTAATACCTGGACAGGGTTGGAGACCCAGTACTTC. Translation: CASSNTWTGLETQYF.

This CDR3 reads CASSYGGRVNEKLFF. DNA for the CDR3: TGTGCCAGCAGTTACGGGGGCAGGGTGAATGAAAAACTGTTTTTT. The V and J genes are TRBV6-5 and TRBJ1-4, with TRBD1 as a possible D gene (6 bases). V lost 2 bases, J lost 5 bases, and 12 bases lay in between. The CDR3 is made up of 15 amino acids. Germline V gene lookup returns CDR1 MNHEY and CDR2 SVGAGI.

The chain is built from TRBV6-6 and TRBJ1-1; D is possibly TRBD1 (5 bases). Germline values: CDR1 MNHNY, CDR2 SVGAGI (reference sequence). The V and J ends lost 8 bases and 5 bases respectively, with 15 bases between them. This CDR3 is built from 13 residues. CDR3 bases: TGTGCCAGCTCGGGGGGGAGGAGGACTGAAGCTTTCTTT. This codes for CASSGGRRTEAFF.

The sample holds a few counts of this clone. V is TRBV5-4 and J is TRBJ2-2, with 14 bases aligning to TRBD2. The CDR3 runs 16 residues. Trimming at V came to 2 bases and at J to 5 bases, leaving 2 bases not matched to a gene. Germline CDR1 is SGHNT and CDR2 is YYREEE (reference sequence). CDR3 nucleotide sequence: TGTGCCAGCAGCTTAGGACTAGCGGGGGGAACCGGGGAGCTGTTTTTT. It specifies CASSLGLAGGTGELFF.

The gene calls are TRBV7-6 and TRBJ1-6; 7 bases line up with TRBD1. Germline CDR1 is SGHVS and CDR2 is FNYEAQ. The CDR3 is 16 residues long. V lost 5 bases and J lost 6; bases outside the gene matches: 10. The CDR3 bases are TGTGCCAGCAGCCTCAATGACAGGGTGGGTAATTCACCCCTCCACTTT. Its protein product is CASSLNDRVGNSPLHF.

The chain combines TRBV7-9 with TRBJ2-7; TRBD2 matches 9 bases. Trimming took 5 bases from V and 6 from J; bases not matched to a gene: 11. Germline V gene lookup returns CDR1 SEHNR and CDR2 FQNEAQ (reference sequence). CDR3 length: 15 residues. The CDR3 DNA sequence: TGTGCCAGCAGCCGTGGCCGGGTAGCGGGAGTCGAGCAGTACTTC. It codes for CASSRGRVAGVEQYF. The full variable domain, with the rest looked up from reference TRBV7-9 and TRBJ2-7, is DTGVSQNPRHKITKRGQNVTFRCDPISEHNRLYWYRQTLGQGPEFLTYFQNEAQLEKSRLLSDRFSAERPKGSFSTLEIQRTEQGDSAMYLCASSRGRVAGVEQYFGPGTRLTVT.

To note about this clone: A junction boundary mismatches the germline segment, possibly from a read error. This CDR3 is CAGSVEGEGTEAFF. CDR3 sequence (DNA): TGTGCCGGCAGCGTAGAAGGGGAGGGGACTGAAGCTTTCTTT. The chain is built from TRBV9 and TRBJ1-1; D is possibly TRBD1 (5 bases). Germline V gives CDR1 SGDLS, CDR2 YYNGEE. The CDR3 consists of 14 residues. The full variable domain, with the rest looked up from reference TRBV9 and TRBJ1-1, is DSGVTQTPKHLITATGQRVTLRCSPRSGDLSVYWYQQSLDQGLQFLIQYYNGEERAKGNILERFSAQQFPDLHSELNLSSLELGDSALYFCAGSVEGEGTEAFFGQGTRLTVV.

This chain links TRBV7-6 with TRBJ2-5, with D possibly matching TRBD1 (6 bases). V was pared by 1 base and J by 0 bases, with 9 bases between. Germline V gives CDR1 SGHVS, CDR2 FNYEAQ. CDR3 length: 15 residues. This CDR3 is CASSLVEGDQETQYF. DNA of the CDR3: TGTGCCAGCAGCTTAGTCGAGGGGGACCAAGAGACCCAGTACTTC.

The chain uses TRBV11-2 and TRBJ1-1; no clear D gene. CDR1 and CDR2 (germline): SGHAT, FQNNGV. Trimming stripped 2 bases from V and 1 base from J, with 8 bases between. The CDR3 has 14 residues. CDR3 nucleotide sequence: TGTGCCAGCAGCTTATTATACAGGAACACTGAAGCTTTCTTT. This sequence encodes CASSLLYRNTEAFF.

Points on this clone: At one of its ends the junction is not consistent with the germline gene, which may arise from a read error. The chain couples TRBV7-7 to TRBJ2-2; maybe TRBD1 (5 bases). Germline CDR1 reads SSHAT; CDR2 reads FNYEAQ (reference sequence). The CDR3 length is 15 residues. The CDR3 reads CASSVGMGHTGELFF. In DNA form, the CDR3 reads TGTGCTAGCAGCGTGGGAATGGGGCACACCGGGGAGCTGTTTTTT.

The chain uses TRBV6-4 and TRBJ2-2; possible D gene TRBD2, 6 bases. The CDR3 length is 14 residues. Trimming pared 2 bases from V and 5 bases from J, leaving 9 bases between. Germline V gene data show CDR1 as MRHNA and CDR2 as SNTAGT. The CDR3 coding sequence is TGTGCCAGCAGTGACGGCGGGGTTACCGGGGAGCTGTTTTTT. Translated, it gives CASSDGGVTGELFF.